This T cell receptor beta chain was identified in a study of cytomegalovirus exposure and HLA in healthy donors. Study-level background: It was reported in a later analysis that the same platform had been used for the 100 to 150 validation repertoires as for the approximately 670 first-cohort repertoires.

J lost 4 bases, V lost 6 bases, and 8 bases had no gene match. Germline V gene data show CDR1 as SEHNR and CDR2 as FQNEAQ (reference sequence). The CDR3 covers 15 residues. This clone was detected once. Clones were sequenced by immunoSEQ multiplex PCR, and TCRdb holds only the in-frame ones, with some missing. The table lists approximately 54,000 clones, approximately 89% of them singletons. The material sequenced was PBMCs. The V call is TRBV7-9, the J call TRBJ2-5; TRBD2 aligns across 10 bases. The source of this sequence is a woman aged 18-29 years in good health and CMV-seropositive. CDR3 in DNA: TGTGCCAGCAGTTCACAGCGGGGGGGAGGAGAGACCCAGTACTTC. It specifies CASSSQRGGGETQYF. The variable domain in full, with the rest retrieved from reference TRBV7-9 and TRBJ2-5, is DTGVSQNPRHKITKRGQNVTFRCDPISEHNRLYWYRQTLGQGPEFLTYFQNEAQLEKSRLLSDRFSAERPKGSFSTLEIQRTEQGDSAMYLCASSSQRGGGETQYFGPGTRLLVL.